These 15 T cell receptor beta chains came from one sample sequenced in a study of shared clonotypes between healthy human individuals. Produced via immunoSEQ multiplex PCR; TCRdb's table is partial and in-frame only. There are approximately 1,000,000 clones in the sample; around 77% occur only once, and 0.89% lies in the top ten. The material sequenced was memory CD4+ T cells from PBMCs. Indicated subset: CD45RA-negative fraction. Receptors originate from a man aged 18 to 29 in good health. Some clones in this sample may be carry-over from other donors' samples.

V and J are TRBV7-2 and TRBJ1-1; D not certain. This CDR3 is built from 15 residues. Germline V gene lookup returns CDR1 SGHTA and CDR2 FQGNSA. The V and J ends lost 1 base and 1 base respectively, with 10 bases between them. CDR3 nucleotides: TGTGCCAGCAGCTTAGGTGCAGTTCCGAACACTGAAGCTTTCTTT. It specifies CASSLGAVPNTEAFF.

The chain links TRBV6-4 to TRBJ2-1; 12 bases line up with TRBD2. V was clipped by 3 bases and J by 10 bases; unmatched bases: 7. The CDR3 contains 15 residues. Germline V gene data show CDR1 as MRHNA and CDR2 as SNTAGT. For the CDR3, the DNA is TGTGCCAGCAGTGAGAAGCTAGCGGGAGGGAAGGAGCAGTTCTTC. It yields the protein CASSEKLAGGKEQFF.

Only one count was recorded for this clone. The chain links TRBV19 to TRBJ1-5; the match to TRBD1 covers 10 bases. The germline CDR1 and CDR2 sequences are LNHDA and SQIVND (reference sequence). The V segment lost 6 bases and the J segment 6 bases; nucleotides outside the gene matches: 8. The CDR3 spans 15 residues. The CDR3, as DNA: TGTGCCAGTAGCGAACCCGGGACAGGGGTTCAGCCCCAGCATTTT. Residues: CASSEPGTGVQPQHF.

The CDR3 spells CASSPAGRESYEQYF. The CDR3 DNA follows: TGTGCCAGCAGCCCGGCGGGGCGGGAGTCCTACGAGCAGTACTTC. J is TRBJ2-7 and V is TRBV7-6, with 7 positions matching TRBD2. The germline CDR1 and CDR2 sequences are SGHVS and FNYEAQ. After removal of 5 bases from V and 1 base from J, the junction contained 8 bases not matched to a gene. This CDR3 spans 15 amino acids.

On this clone itself: The identical CDR3 is also encoded by other nucleotide sequences in the sample. This chain uses TRBV5-4 with TRBJ1-2; D might be TRBD1 (5 bases). The CDR3 sequence is 12 residues long. V was clipped by 0 bases and J by 7 bases, with 7 bases between them. The germline V gene has CDR1 SGHNT and CDR2 YYREEE (reference sequence). CDR3 in amino acids: CASSLDRRGYTF. CDR3 bases: TGTGCCAGCAGCTTGGACAGGCGTGGCTACACCTTC.

This chain uses TRBV5-1 with TRBJ2-7, with D possibly TRBD2 on 6 matching bases. Germline V gives CDR1 SGHRS, CDR2 YFSETQ. V was clipped by 5 bases and J by 2 bases, with 14 bases between them. The CDR3 totals 14 residues. CDR3 region: CASRTAGSTYEQYF. CDR3 nucleotide sequence: TGCGCCAGCAGGACGGCGGGGAGCACCTACGAGCAGTACTTC. The full variable domain, with the rest looked up from reference TRBV5-1 and TRBJ2-7, is KAGVTQTPRYLIKTRGQQVTLSCSPISGHRSVSWYQQTPGQGLQFLFEYFSETQRNKGNFPGRFSGRQFSNSRSEMNVSTLELGDSALYLCASRTAGSTYEQYFGPGTRLTVT.

The chain has TRBV27 and TRBJ2-2; D remains unclear. Deletions cut 5 bases from V and 5 bases from J, with 12 bases between. This CDR3 has 14 residues. Germline V CDR1 and CDR2: MNHEY, SMNVEV (reference sequence). CDR3 sequence (DNA): TGTGCCAGCAGTGAGATAACTGGGACCGGGGAGCTGTTTTTT. Translated: CASSEITGTGELFF.

This clone has a single count. This sample includes further DNA sequences coding for the same CDR3. The chain carries TRBV7-2 and TRBJ2-7; D is perhaps TRBD1 or TRBD2 (6 bases each). The V gene's germline CDR1 is SGHTA and CDR2 FQGNSA. The CDR3 sequence is 14 residues long. Trimming removed 3 bases at V and 1 base at J, with 10 bases between. The CDR3 region has the DNA TGTGCCAGCAGCTTCAGGGGAGGATCCTACGAGCAGTACTTC. Its protein is CASSFRGGSYEQYF.

In its sample, this clone was seen a few times. The V and J genes are TRBV7-8 and TRBJ1-5; D remains unclear. From germline, CDR1 is SGHVS and CDR2 FQNEAQ. CDR3 size: 14 residues. Trimming pared 5 bases from V and 5 bases from J, leaving 13 bases between. CDR3 loop: CASSPAHADQPQHF. CDR3 nucleotide sequence: TGTGCCAGCAGCCCCGCCCATGCGGATCAGCCCCAGCATTTT.

In regard to this clone: One base away lies a much larger clone, so this may be a sequencing read error. The chain couples TRBV2 to TRBJ1-4; D possibly corresponds to TRBD1 (5 bases). The length of the CDR3 is 14 residues. V was clipped by 5 bases and J by 3 bases, with 10 bases between them. The germline V gene has CDR1 SNHLY and CDR2 FYNNEI. CDR3 sequence reads: CASSRDSPNEKLFF. CDR3 nucleotide sequence: TGTGCCAGCAGTCGAGACAGCCCTAATGAAAAACTGTTTTTT.

This clone was detected only once. The chain joins TRBV4-1 to TRBJ1-4, with TRBD1 as a possible D gene (6 bases). The V and J ends lost 3 bases and 8 bases respectively, with 19 bases between them. From germline, CDR1 is MGHRA and CDR2 YSYEKL. This CDR3 has 16 residues. The CDR3 here is CASSHSTRGAGEKLFF. The CDR3 DNA sequence: TGCGCCAGCAGCCATTCAACAAGGGGGGCTGGGGAAAAACTGTTTTTT.

Note on this clone: A much larger clone sits a single nucleotide away, making a read error possible. V gene TRBV6-1 combines with J gene TRBJ2-3; 8 bases map to TRBD2. CDR1 is MNHNS and CDR2 is SASEGT in the germline V gene. The CDR3 is 15 residues long. J gave up 0 bases and V 5 bases, and 4 bases lay outside the gene matches. CDR3 sequence: CASSLLAASTDTQYF. The CDR3 DNA reads as TGTGCCAGCAGTCTACTAGCGGCTAGCACAGATACGCAGTATTTT.

CDR3 DNA: TGTGCCAGCAGCTTACTAGCGGGCACCGGGGAGCTGTTTTTT. It is translated as CASSLLAGTGELFF. This chain joins TRBV7-6 and TRBJ2-2; TRBD2 matches at 8 bases. V lost 2 bases and J lost 4; bases outside the gene matches: 0. The CDR3 is made up of 14 amino acids. CDR1 is SGHVS and CDR2 is FNYEAQ in the germline V gene.

The genes are TRBV12-5 and TRBJ1-1; 10 nucleotides agree with TRBD1. Germline loops: CDR1 LGHNT, CDR2 FRNRAP. The CDR3 loop spans 17 amino acids. The trim removed 4 bases at V and 3 bases at J, leaving 11 bases unmatched. Written as DNA, the CDR3 is TGTGCTAGTGGTTCGGCGGGACAGGGGAGGATGTACACTGAAGCTTTCTTT. Translated, it gives CASGSAGQGRMYTEAFF.

The chain recombines TRBV4-2 with TRBJ2-1; 7 bases agree with TRBD2. The CDR3 is 17 amino acids. The germline CDR1 and CDR2 sequences are LGHNA and YNFKEQ. J gave up 4 bases and V 4 bases, and 13 bases lay outside the gene matches. CDR3 amino acids: CASSPKGGLGLYNEQFF. DNA for the CDR3: TGTGCCAGCAGCCCCAAGGGAGGGCTGGGTCTTTACAATGAGCAGTTCTTC.